Shown below are 3 T cell receptor beta chains from a single sample sequenced in a study of T cell responses to AZD1222 COVID-19 vaccine. Profiling relied on immunoSEQ multiplex PCR, and the TCRdb table lists in-frame clones only, not all of them. The table lists about 110,000 clones, 70% to 90% of them singletons, with roughly 13% in the top ten. This specimen was peripheral blood, taken on day 0 of MenACWY control vaccination. These receptors came from an adult in good health.

The count of this clone is one. V usage is TRBV5-1 and J usage is TRBJ2-5; TRBD2 agrees at 9 bases. This CDR3 has 14 residues. Germline V gene data show CDR1 as SGHRS and CDR2 as YFSETQ. V was pared by 3 bases and J by 4 bases, with 4 bases of the junction left unmatched. In nucleotides, the CDR3 is TGCGCCAGCAGCTCGGCGGGGGGGCCAGAGACCCAGTACTTC. Translation: CASSSAGGPETQYF.

The J gene is TRBJ2-5, the V gene TRBV24-1, with D possibly TRBD2 on 5 matching bases. CDR1 is KGHDR and CDR2 is SFDVKD in the germline V gene. V dropped 4 bases and J dropped 2 bases, with 10 bases sitting between them. The CDR3 extends over 14 amino acids. This CDR3 is CATSDPGVQETQYF. CDR3 nucleotide sequence: TGTGCCACCAGTGACCCCGGGGTTCAAGAGACCCAGTACTTC.

The genes are TRBV3-1 (or the pseudogene TRBV3-2) and TRBJ1-4; D uncertain. This CDR3 is built from 14 residues. The V end was cut by 1 base, the J end by 2 bases, with 5 bases between. Germline lookup yields CDR1 LGHDT and CDR2 YNNKEL (reference sequence). For the CDR3, the DNA is TGTGCCAGCAGCCAAGGTACGACTAATGAAAAACTGTTTTTT. Translated: CASSQGTTNEKLFF.